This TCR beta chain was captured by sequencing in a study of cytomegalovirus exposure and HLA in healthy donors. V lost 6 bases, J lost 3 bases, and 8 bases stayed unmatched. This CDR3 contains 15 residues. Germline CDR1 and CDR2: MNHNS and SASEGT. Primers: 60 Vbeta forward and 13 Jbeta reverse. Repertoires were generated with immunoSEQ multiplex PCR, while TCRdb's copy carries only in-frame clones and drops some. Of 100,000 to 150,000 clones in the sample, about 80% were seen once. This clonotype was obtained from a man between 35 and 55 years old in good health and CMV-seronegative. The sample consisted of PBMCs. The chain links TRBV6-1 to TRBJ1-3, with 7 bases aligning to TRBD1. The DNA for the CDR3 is TGTGCCAGCAGGACTGGGCAGGGGGGTGGAAACACCATATATTTT. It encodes CASRTGQGGGNTIYF.